The text below deals with one TCR beta chain. Its antigen is as yet unknown. Additional DNA sequences in this sample encode the identical CDR3. Primers: 60 Vbeta forward and 13 Jbeta reverse. Original analysis: In a later analysis, roughly 86 million unique TCR beta chains included roughly 11 million shared by two or more donors. Method: immunoSEQ multiplex PCR; TCRdb's copy keeps in-frame clones and lacks some. V, J and clone size derive from that table, while D and trimming were established from the DNA sequence. The sample records 150,000 or so clones, about three quarters being singletons. This CDR3 is 14 amino acids long. From germline, CDR1 is MDHEN and CDR2 SYDVKM. V shed 6 bases and J 5 bases; nucleotides not matched to a gene: 5. The record originates from a study of cytomegalovirus exposure and HLA in healthy donors. The study, taken as a whole, reports: An Asian-associated ancestry cluster reportedly showed fewer N-insertions than the roughly 670-donor mean in a later analysis. A later analysis showed that HLA-associated TCR beta chains had undergone more clonal expansion than equally common others.

The chain uses TRBV28 and TRBJ2-2; 8 positions match TRBD1. The sample consisted of PBMCs. The receptor was derived from a man aged 25 to 40 in good health and CMV-seropositive. CDR3 DNA: TGTGCCAGCAGCCCAGGGACAGGAACCGGGGAGCTGTTTTTT. Amino acid sequence: CASSPGTGTGELFF.